This is a list of T cell receptor beta chains from one sample in a study of shared clonotypes between healthy human individuals. Profiling relied on immunoSEQ multiplex PCR, and the TCRdb table lists in-frame clones only, not all of them. The sample lists approximately 1.9 million clones; about 94% were seen once. The sequencing input was naive CD8+ T cells from PBMCs. These receptors were taken from a man between 18 and 35 years old in good health. Some clones in this sample may be carry-over from other donors' samples. CDR3s include the opening cysteine and the closing phenylalanine or tryptophan. Fields, in order: clone size, V gene, J gene, D gene, CDR3 protein, CDR3 DNA. D genes are given only for firm matches. Size tells how often a clone was seen (once, few, many) or the class of an expanded clone, and some rows leave it out.

NA,TRBV2,TRBJ2-2,NA,CASSFSWELFF,TGTGCCAGCAGTTTTTCCTGGGAGCTGTTTTTT
NA,TRBV29-1,TRBJ2-1,NA,CSVGGGYNEQFF,TGCAGCGTTGGCGGCGGCTACAATGAGCAGTTCTTC
NA,TRBV29-1,TRBJ2-7,TRBD2,CSVDGLAGELDEQYF,TGCAGCGTTGATGGGCTAGCGGGGGAGTTGGACGAGCAGTACTTC
NA,TRBV27,TRBJ2-1,TRBD2,CASTTRLAVYNEQFF,TGTGCCAGCACCACTCGACTAGCGGTCTACAATGAGCAGTTCTTC
NA,TRBV6-6,TRBJ1-1,NA,CASSYSVGMNTEAFF,TGTGCCAGCAGTTACTCTGTAGGTATGAACACTGAAGCTTTCTTT
NA,TRBV4-1,TRBJ1-5,NA,CASSPLAGSNQPQHF,TGCGCCAGCAGCCCCCTGGCAGGCTCCAATCAGCCCCAGCATTTT
NA,TRBV6-5,TRBJ1-1,NA,CASTSTGGTEAFF,TGTGCCAGCACCTCCACCGGGGGCACTGAAGCTTTCTTT
NA,TRBV7-9,TRBJ2-7,TRBD2,CASSPPTSGYSSYEQYF,TGTGCCAGCAGCCCGCCCACTAGCGGCTATTCCTCCTACGAGCAGTACTTC
NA,TRBV6-4,TRBJ2-7,TRBD1,CASSETGGSYEQYF,TGTGCCAGCAGTGAGACAGGGGGCTCCTACGAGCAGTACTTC
NA,TRBV10-2,TRBJ2-2,TRBD2,CASINGLAAGGLFF,TGCGCCAGCATAAACGGACTAGCGGCGGGTGGGCTGTTTTTT
NA,TRBV15,TRBJ2-3,NA,CATSGRVGNPSTDTQYF,TGTGCCACCAGCGGCCGGGTGGGCAATCCTAGCACAGATACGCAGTATTTT
NA,TRBV7-6,TRBJ2-1,NA,CASSSGDYTPGFF,TGTGCCAGCAGCTCCGGTGACTATACCCCGGGGTTCTTC
NA,TRBV11-2,TRBJ2-1,TRBD2,CASSQAGVTYNEQFF,TGTGCCAGCAGCCAGGCGGGAGTGACCTACAATGAGCAGTTCTTC
NA,TRBV28,TRBJ1-5,NA,CASSSTAPNQPQHF,TGTGCCAGCAGTTCGACCGCTCCCAATCAGCCCCAGCATTTT
once,TRBV6-6,TRBJ1-1,NA,CASRDTWGMNTEAFF,TGTGCCAGCAGGGATACCTGGGGGATGAACACTGAAGCTTTCTTT
NA,TRBV19,TRBJ1-2,NA,CASIGYTF,TGTGCCAGTATTGGCTACACCTTC
NA,TRBV6-5,TRBJ1-3,NA,CASSRGSSPGNTIYF,TGTGCCAGCAGCCGAGGCTCTTCCCCTGGAAACACCATATATTTT
NA,TRBV27,TRBJ2-2,TRBD1,CASSETGGTGELFF,TGTGCCAGCAGTGAGACAGGGGGCACCGGGGAGCTGTTTTTT
NA,TRBV29-1,TRBJ2-2,TRBD2,CSVEETSGTYGELFF,TGCAGCGTTGAGGAGACTAGCGGGACATACGGGGAGCTGTTTTTT
NA,TRBV15,TRBJ2-7,TRBD2,CATSREAGTSGSTWWREQYF,TGTGCCACCAGCAGAGAGGCCGGGACTAGCGGGAGTACGTGGTGGAGGGAGCAGTACTTC
NA,TRBV28,TRBJ2-1,NA,CASSPLRAYNEQFF,TGTGCCAGCAGCCCATTGAGGGCTTACAATGAGCAGTTCTTC
NA,TRBV4-2,TRBJ2-1,TRBD2,CASSQGTSGGDEQFF,TGTGCCAGCAGCCAAGGGACTAGCGGCGGGGATGAGCAGTTCTTC
NA,TRBV7-9,TRBJ2-7,TRBD2,CASTTLTSGNSYEQYF,TGTGCCAGCACCACGCTGACTAGCGGGAATTCCTACGAGCAGTACTTC
NA,TRBV19,TRBJ2-7,NA,CASSMAPKTARIYEQYF,TGTGCCAGTAGTATGGCCCCCAAGACAGCCCGGATATACGAGCAGTACTTC
NA,TRBV5-8,TRBJ2-5,NA,CASSWGPTTQETQYF,TGTGCCAGCAGCTGGGGACCTACCACACAAGAGACCCAGTACTTC
once,TRBV2,TRBJ2-2,NA,CASSVLGAHSKTGELFF,TGTGCCAGCAGTGTTTTAGGGGCCCATAGTAAAACCGGGGAGCTGTTTTTT
NA,TRBV7-9,TRBJ2-2,NA,CASTFNGTNTGELFF,TGTGCCAGCACCTTTAACGGGACGAACACCGGGGAGCTGTTTTTT
NA,TRBV15,TRBJ1-4,NA,CATSPGGDLNEKLFF,TGTGCCACCAGCCCGGGGGGCGACCTTAATGAAAAACTGTTTTTT
NA,TRBV5-1,TRBJ2-3,TRBD2,CASSPSGRALTDTQYF,TGCGCCAGCAGCCCTAGCGGGAGGGCCCTGACAGATACGCAGTATTTT
NA,TRBV9,TRBJ1-2,TRBD1,CASSGGQVYGYTF,TGTGCCAGCAGCGGGGGACAGGTCTATGGCTACACCTTC
NA,TRBV6-6,TRBJ2-1,NA,CASSYRPRAAYNEQFF,TGTGCCAGCAGCTACCGCCCAAGGGCAGCCTACAATGAGCAGTTCTTC
NA,TRBV6-5,TRBJ2-7,NA,CASSYSDQGYEQYF,TGTGCCAGCAGTTACTCGGACCAGGGTTACGAGCAGTACTTC
NA,TRBV25-1,TRBJ2-3,NA,CASSEHRSTDTQYF,TGTGCCAGCAGTGAACACAGATCCACAGATACGCAGTATTTT
few,TRBV27,TRBJ2-3,NA,CASRSTDTQYF,TGTGCCAGCAGGAGCACAGATACGCAGTATTTT
NA,TRBV19,TRBJ1-1,NA,CASSARVNTEAFF,TGTGCCAGTAGTGCCAGGGTTAACACTGAAGCTTTCTTT
NA,TRBV4-1,TRBJ2-5,TRBD2,CASSPPGWVAGEPQETQYF,TGCGCCAGCAGCCCTCCGGGGTGGGTAGCGGGAGAGCCTCAAGAGACCCAGTACTTC
NA,TRBV27,TRBJ2-3,NA,CASRDRDGTDTQYF,TGTGCCAGCCGTGACCGGGACGGCACAGATACGCAGTATTTT
NA,TRBV11-3,TRBJ1-3,NA,CASSPGSGNTIYF,TGTGCCAGCAGCCCTGGCTCTGGAAACACCATATATTTT
NA,TRBV9,TRBJ2-2,NA,CASSDSRRTGELFF,TGTGCCAGCAGCGATTCTAGGCGTACCGGGGAGCTGTTTTTT
NA,TRBV11-2,TRBJ2-7,TRBD1,CASSDRTGGSSYEQYF,TGTGCCAGCAGCGACCGGACAGGGGGCAGCTCCTACGAGCAGTACTTC